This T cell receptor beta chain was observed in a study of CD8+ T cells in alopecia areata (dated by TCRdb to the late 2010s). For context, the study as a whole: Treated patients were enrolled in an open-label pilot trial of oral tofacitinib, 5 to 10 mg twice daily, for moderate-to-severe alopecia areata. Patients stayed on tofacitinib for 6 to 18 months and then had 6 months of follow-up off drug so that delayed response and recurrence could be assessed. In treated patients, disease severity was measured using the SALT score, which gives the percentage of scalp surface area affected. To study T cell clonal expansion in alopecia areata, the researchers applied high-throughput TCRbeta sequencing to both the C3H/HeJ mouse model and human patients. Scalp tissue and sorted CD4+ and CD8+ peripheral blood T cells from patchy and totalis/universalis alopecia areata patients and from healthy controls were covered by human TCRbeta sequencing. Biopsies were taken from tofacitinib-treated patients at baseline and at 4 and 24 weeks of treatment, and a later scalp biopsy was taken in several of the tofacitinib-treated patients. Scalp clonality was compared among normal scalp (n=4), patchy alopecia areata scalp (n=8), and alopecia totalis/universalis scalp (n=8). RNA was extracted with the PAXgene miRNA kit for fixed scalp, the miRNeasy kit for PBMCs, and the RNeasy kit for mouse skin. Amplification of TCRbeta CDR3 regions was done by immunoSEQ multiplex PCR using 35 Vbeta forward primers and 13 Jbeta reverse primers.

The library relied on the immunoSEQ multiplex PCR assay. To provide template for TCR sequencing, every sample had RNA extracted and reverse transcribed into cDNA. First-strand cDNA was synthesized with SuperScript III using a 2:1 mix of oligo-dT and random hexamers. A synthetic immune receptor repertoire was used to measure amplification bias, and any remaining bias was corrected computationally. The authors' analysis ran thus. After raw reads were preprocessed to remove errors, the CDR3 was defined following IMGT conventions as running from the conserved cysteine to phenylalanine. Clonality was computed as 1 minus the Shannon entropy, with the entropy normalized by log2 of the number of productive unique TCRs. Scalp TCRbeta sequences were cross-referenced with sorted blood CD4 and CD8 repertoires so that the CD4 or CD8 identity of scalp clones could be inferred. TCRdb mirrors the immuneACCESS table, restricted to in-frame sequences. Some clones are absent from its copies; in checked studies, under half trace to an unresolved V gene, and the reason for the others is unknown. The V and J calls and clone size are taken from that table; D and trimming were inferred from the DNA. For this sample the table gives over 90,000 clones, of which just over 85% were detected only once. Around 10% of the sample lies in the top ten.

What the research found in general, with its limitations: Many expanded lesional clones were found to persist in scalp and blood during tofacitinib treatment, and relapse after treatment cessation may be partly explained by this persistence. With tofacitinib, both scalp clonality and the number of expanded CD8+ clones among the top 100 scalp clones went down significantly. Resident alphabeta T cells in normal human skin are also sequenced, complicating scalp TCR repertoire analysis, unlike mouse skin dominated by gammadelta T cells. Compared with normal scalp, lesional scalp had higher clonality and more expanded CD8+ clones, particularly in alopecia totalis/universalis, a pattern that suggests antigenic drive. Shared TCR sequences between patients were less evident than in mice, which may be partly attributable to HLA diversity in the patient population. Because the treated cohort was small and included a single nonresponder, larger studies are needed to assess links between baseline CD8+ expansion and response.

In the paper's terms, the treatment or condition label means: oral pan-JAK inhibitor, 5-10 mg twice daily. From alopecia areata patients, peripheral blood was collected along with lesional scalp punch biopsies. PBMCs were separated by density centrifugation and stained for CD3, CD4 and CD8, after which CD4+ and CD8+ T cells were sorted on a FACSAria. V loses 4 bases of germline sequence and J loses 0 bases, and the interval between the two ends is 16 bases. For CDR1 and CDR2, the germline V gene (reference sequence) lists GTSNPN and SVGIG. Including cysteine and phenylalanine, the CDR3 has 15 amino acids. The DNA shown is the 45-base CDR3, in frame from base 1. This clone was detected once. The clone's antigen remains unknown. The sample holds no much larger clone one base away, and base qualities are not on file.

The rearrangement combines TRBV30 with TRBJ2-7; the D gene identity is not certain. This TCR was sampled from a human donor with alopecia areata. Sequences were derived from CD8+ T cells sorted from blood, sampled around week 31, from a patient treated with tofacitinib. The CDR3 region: CAWTRASSSSYEQYF. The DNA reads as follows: TGTGCCTGGACTCGAGCGAGCTCCAGCTCCTACGAGCAGTACTTC.